The T cell receptor beta chain described here comes from a study of cytomegalovirus exposure and HLA in healthy donors. Whole-study findings and limits: TCR beta chain V- and J-gene trimming was linked, in a later analysis, to a missense variant in DCLRE1C.

In the PCR, 60 Vbeta and 13 Jbeta primers were used. Clones were read by immunoSEQ multiplex PCR, and TCRdb kept only the in-frame ones, dropping some. The table lists under 150,000 clones, around 83% of them singletons. At sampling all donors were nominally healthy, likely with unrecorded immune exposures. Concerning this clone itself: Its antigen remains unidentified. At one of its ends the junction is not consistent with the germline gene, which may arise from a read error.

The CDR3 consists of 14 residues. In germline, CDR1 is MDHEN, CDR2 SYDVKM. The rearrangement joins TRBV28 to TRBJ1-5; D might be TRBD1 (5 bases). Sequencing was performed on PBMCs. This TCR was recovered from a human donor in good health. The CDR3 reads CASSLFGGNQPQRF. In DNA form, the CDR3 reads TGTGCCAGCAGCCTGTTTGGGGGGAATCAGCCCCAGCGTTTT.